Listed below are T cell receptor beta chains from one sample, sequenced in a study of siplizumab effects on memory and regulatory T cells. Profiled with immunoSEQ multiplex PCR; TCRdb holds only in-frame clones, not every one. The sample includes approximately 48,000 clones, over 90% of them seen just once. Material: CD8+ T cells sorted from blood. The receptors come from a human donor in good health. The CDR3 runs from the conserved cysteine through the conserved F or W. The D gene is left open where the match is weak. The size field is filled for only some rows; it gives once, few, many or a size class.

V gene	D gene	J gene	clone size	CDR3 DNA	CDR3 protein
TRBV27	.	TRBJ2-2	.	TGTGCCAGCAGTACCCTGCGCGTACACGGGGAGCTGTTTTTT	CASSTLRVHGELFF
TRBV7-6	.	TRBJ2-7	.	TGTGCCAGCAGCCTCAGGGGGACTTTGACCTACGAGCAGTACTTC	CASSLRGTLTYEQYF
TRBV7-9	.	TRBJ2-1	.	TGTGCCAGCAGCTTTACCACCGGAGACACCTCCCGTGAGCAGTTCTTC	CASSFTTGDTSREQFF
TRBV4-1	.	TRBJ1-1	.	TGCGCCAGCAGCCAGGGTTGGGGTGAAGCTTTCTTT	CASSQGWGEAFF
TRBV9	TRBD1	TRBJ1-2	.	TGTGCCAGCACCAACATGAAGACAGGGGGCGGTGGCTACACCTTC	CASTNMKTGGGGYTF
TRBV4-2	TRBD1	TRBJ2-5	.	TGTGCCAGCAGCCAAGATCCAGGGGGCTTCGGTGAGACCCAGTACTTC	CASSQDPGGFGETQYF
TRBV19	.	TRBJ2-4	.	TGTGCCAGTAGTTCGATCCCGGGCCCATCGGCCAAAAACATTCAGTACTTC	CASSSIPGPSAKNIQYF
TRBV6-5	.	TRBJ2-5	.	TGTGCCAGCAAAGGCGGTGCGGAGACCCAGTACTTC	CASKGGAETQYF
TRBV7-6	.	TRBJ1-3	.	TGTGCCAGCAGCCCCCACTCGACTGACTCTGGAAACACCATATATTTT	CASSPHSTDSGNTIYF
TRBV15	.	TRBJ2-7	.	TGTGCCACCGCGCCGGGAGTTGGGTACGAGCAGTACTTC	CATAPGVGYEQYF
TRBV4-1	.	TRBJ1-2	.	TGCGCCAGCAGCCCGGGGTCAGCTTCTAACTATGGCTACACCTTC	CASSPGSASNYGYTF
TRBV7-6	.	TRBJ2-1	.	TGTGCCAGCAGCTCGGCAGGGGTCGGATCCTACAATGAGCAGTTCTTC	CASSSAGVGSYNEQFF
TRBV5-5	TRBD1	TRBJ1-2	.	TGTGCCAGCAGCTTGTTCGAACTAACAGGGGATCCTTACTATGGCTACACCTTC	CASSLFELTGDPYYGYTF
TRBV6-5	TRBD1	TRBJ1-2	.	TGTGCCAGCAGTAACAGGGGGTTCGTTGAGGGCTACACCTTC	CASSNRGFVEGYTF
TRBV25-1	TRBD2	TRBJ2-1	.	TGTGCCAGCAGTGAAATCGGGACTAGCGGGATTTACAATGAGCAGTTCTTC	CASSEIGTSGIYNEQFF
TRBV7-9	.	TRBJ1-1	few	TGTGCCAGCAGCTTACAGGGGAACACTGAAGCTTTCTTT	CASSLQGNTEAFF
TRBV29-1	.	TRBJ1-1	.	TGCAGCGTTGGGGTACATATGAGGACTGAAGCTTTCTTT	CSVGVHMRTEAFF
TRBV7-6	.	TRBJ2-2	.	TGTGCCAGCAGCTCAACGACAGGACGACGGACCGGGGAGCTGTTTTTT	CASSSTTGRRTGELFF
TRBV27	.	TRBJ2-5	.	TGTGCCAGCAGCGCGCTAATACGGGAGACCCAGTACTTC	CASSALIRETQYF
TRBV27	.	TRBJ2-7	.	TGTGCCGTAAAAAGATATATGGGGGAGCGTTCCTACGAGCAGTACTTC	CAVKRYMGERSYEQYF
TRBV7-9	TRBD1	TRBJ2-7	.	TGTGCCAGCAGCTTAGGGCGACAGGGAGCCTACGAGCAGTACTTC	CASSLGRQGAYEQYF
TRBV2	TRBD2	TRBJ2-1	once	TGTGCCACCAGAGTCAGCGGGAGAGCCAATGAGCAGTTCTTC	CATRVSGRANEQFF
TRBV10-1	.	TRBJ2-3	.	TGCGCCAGCAGTGAGGTCAGGGCAGCAGATACGCAGTATTTT	CASSEVRAADTQYF
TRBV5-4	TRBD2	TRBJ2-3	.	TGTGCCAGCAGCTTGGCCGTGCTAGCGGGAGGGCCCACAGATACGCAGTATTTT	CASSLAVLAGGPTDTQYF
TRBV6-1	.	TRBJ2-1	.	TGTGCCAGCAGTCAAGAGGGGGTGTCCTACAATGAGCAGTTCTTC	CASSQEGVSYNEQFF
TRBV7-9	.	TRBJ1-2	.	TGTGCCAGCAGCCTCGGGTCGTATGGCTACACCTTC	CASSLGSYGYTF
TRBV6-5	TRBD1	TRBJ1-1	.	TGTGCCAGCAGTTACTCTGGGACAGCGAACACTGAAGCTTTCTTT	CASSYSGTANTEAFF
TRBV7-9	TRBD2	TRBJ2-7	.	TGTGCCAGCATCTCAGCGGGAAACGACGAGCAGTACTTC	CASISAGNDEQYF
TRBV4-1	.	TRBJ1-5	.	TGCGCCAGCAGGGGGGGGAGCAATCAGCCCCAGCATTTT	CASRGGSNQPQHF
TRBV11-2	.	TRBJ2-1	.	TGTGCCAGCAGCCTGCCTAGCGTACTCTTCTTC	CASSLPSVLFF
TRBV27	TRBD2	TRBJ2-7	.	TGTGCCAGCAGTTCCTTGACTAGCGGGAGTAGCGAGCAGTACTTC	CASSSLTSGSSEQYF
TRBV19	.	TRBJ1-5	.	TGTGCCAGTAGTATACGGGACAACAATCAGCCCCAGCATTTT	CASSIRDNNQPQHF
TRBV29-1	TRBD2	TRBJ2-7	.	TGCAGCGTGGGGCAGGGACTAACCTACGAGCAGTACTTC	CSVGQGLTYEQYF
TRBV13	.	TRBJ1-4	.	TGTGCCAGCAGCTTTTCCGGAAATGAAAAACTGTTTTTT	CASSFSGNEKLFF
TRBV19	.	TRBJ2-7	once	TGTGCCAGTAGTTCGACGAGTGGGAACACAATCTACGAGCAGTACTTC	CASSSTSGNTIYEQYF
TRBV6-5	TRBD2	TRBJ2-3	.	TGTGCCAGCAGTTTAGGTTATAGCGGGGAGGTGTCGGCGCAGTATTTT	CASSLGYSGEVSAQYF
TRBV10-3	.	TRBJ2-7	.	TGTGCCATCAGTGAGTCGTTTTGGACTTTCTACGAGCAGTACTTC	CAISESFWTFYEQYF
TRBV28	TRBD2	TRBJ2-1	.	TGTGCCAGCAGTATTGGACTAGCGTTTCGTGGGGAGCAGTTCTTC	CASSIGLAFRGEQFF
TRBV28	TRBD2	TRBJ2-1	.	TGTGCCAGCAGTCTCGGGACTAGTCTTTTCAATGAGCAGTTCTTC	CASSLGTSLFNEQFF
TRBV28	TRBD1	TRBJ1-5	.	TGTGCCAGCAGTTTTCCTCCCGGACAGGCCCAGCCCCAGCATTTT	CASSFPPGQAQPQHF
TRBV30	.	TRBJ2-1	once	TGTGCCTGGACAGCTGCCTTCGAGCAGTTCTTC	CAWTAAFEQFF
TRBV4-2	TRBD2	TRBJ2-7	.	TGTGCCAGCAGCCAAGGAGAGCGGGAGTACGACGAGCAGTACTTC	CASSQGEREYDEQYF